These 30 T cell receptor beta chains originate from one sample sequenced in a study of regulatory T cells in long-lasting Graves disease. Arm-PCR of CDR3 regions and iRepertoire HTBI primers were used to build TCR beta libraries. MiXCR, run by TCRdb on the multiplex PCR reads, gives a single entry per CDR3 protein. The sample holds about 660,000 distinct CDR3 sequences, about 30% seen once. Time point of the sample: persistent/refractory GD, antithyroid drugs over 5 years with positive TRAb. Isolated PBMC RNA provided the starting material for the TCR library. The input for sequencing was peripheral blood mononuclear cells (PBMCs), taken when the disease was refractory, from a patient treated with antithyroid drugs. All receptors derive from a female donor with Graves disease.

This clonotype was recorded many times. The rearrangement links TRBV3-1 to TRBJ2-5, with D perhaps TRBD2 (6 bases). This CDR3 has 13 amino acids. The germline V gene encodes CDR1 LGHDT and CDR2 YNNKEL (reference sequence). The ends were cut back, 4 bases at V and 6 bases at J, with 12 bases in the middle. This CDR3 is CASSPIGGQTQYF. CDR3 in DNA: TGTGCCAGCAGCCCGATCGGGGGACAGACCCAGTACTTC.

This rearrangement joins TRBV6-1 to TRBJ2-7, with TRBD1 as a possible D gene (6 bases). Germline CDR1 is MNHNS and CDR2 is SASEGT. The CDR3 is made up of 15 amino acids. V was trimmed by 3 bases and J by 4 bases, leaving 16 bases between them. CDR3 sequence reads: CASSDRLGAGYEQYF. The CDR3 DNA sequence: TGTGCCAGCAGTGATCGTTTGGGGGCAGGGTACGAGCAGTACTTC.

In regard to this clonotype: A much larger clone differs from this one at a single base, so this may be a read error. The chain employs TRBV12-3 or TRBV12-4 and TRBJ1-1; 7 bases map to TRBD1. CDR3 length: 14 amino acids. CDR3 nucleotides: TGTGCCAGCAGTCGAAGACAGGGAGGAACTGGAGCTTTCTTT. It translates to CASSRRQGGTGAFF.

V is TRBV20-1 and J is TRBJ2-4; D may be TRBD1 (6 bases). The CDR3 is 14 residues long. V dropped 4 bases and J dropped 0 bases, with 10 bases sitting between them. Germline V gene data show CDR1 as DFQATT and CDR2 as SNEGSKA (reference sequence). The CDR3 DNA is TGCAGTGCTAAGGGGGAGCTAGCCAAAAACATTCAGTACTTC. Translation gives CSAKGELAKNIQYF.

This clonotype was found a few times. The chain carries TRBV20-1 and TRBJ2-7; 9 bases are shared with TRBD1. The germline V gene has CDR1 DFQATT and CDR2 SNEGSKA (reference sequence). The CDR3 consists of 14 residues. J lost 4 bases, V lost 6 bases, and 10 bases had no gene match. Here the CDR3 DNA reads TGCAGTGCGGTAGCCGGGACAGGGAGATACGAGCAGTACTTC. Its protein is CSAVAGTGRYEQYF.

V and J are TRBV5-6 and TRBJ1-2, with a tentative D call TRBD1 (5 bases). The V gene lost 3 bases and the J gene lost 1 base, with 13 bases spanning the gap. The germline CDR1 and CDR2 sequences are SGHDT and YYEEEE. The CDR3 sequence is 15 residues long. The chain's CDR3 is CASSSGHNRNYGYTF. The CDR3 region has the DNA TGTGCCAGCAGCTCCGGACACAACCGTAACTATGGCTACACCTTC.

Ten or more counts support this clonotype. The chain is built from TRBV28 and TRBJ1-5, with 8 bases identical to TRBD1. This CDR3 region has 15 residues. Germline trimming cut 8 bases from V and 5 bases from J; bases unmatched to any gene: 11. Germline assignment: CDR1 MDHEN and CDR2 SYDVKM. CDR3 in DNA: TGTGCCAGCGATGCGGGACAGGCCATCGATCAGCCCCAGCATTTT. Its translation is CASDAGQAIDQPQHF.

This clonotype occurred many times. The V call is TRBV28, the J call TRBJ1-3; a weak D match, TRBD1 (6 bases). The CDR3 spans 15 residues. The V end was cut by 6 bases, the J end by 3 bases, with 15 bases between. CDR1 is MDHEN, CDR2 SYDVKM, per germline. The CDR3 here is CASSLGGRIGNTIYF. The DNA for the CDR3 is TGTGCCAGCAGCCTAGGGGGGCGGATTGGAAACACCATATATTTT.

This chain's CDR3 is CSATPAVGSGSTDTQYF. The DNA of the CDR3 is TGCAGTGCGACCCCCGCCGTAGGGAGCGGAAGCACAGATACGCAGTATTTT. The chain joins TRBV20-1 to TRBJ2-3; possible D gene TRBD2, 5 bases. The CDR3 loop spans 17 amino acids. V shed 6 bases and J shed 0 bases, with 22 bases lying between them. The V gene's germline CDR1 is DFQATT and CDR2 SNEGSKA (reference sequence).

V usage is TRBV27 and J usage is TRBJ1-5, with TRBD1 identical over 8 bases. The CDR3 consists of 17 residues. CDR1 and CDR2 from the germline V gene are MNHEY and SMNVEV (reference sequence). Unmatched junction bases numbered 16, after V lost 5 bases and J lost 7 bases. CDR3 in amino acids: CASSAFSGTGLRQPQHF. Here the CDR3 DNA reads TGTGCCAGCAGTGCATTCTCCGGGACAGGTCTCAGGCAGCCCCAGCATTTT.

The sample holds a few counts of this clonotype. The chain carries TRBV27 and TRBJ1-5, with TRBD1 matching over 9 bases. The V gene's germline CDR1 is MNHEY and CDR2 SMNVEV (reference sequence). V was clipped by 6 bases and J by 4 bases; unmatched bases: 7. The CDR3 totals 15 residues. The CDR3 coding sequence is TGTGCCAGCAGACCGGGACAGGGAATTAATCAGCCCCAGCATTTT. It encodes CASRPGQGINQPQHF.

This clonotype has just a few counts. V is TRBV7-6 and J is TRBJ2-7; 8 bases match TRBD1. Germline CDR1 is SGHVS and CDR2 is FNYEAQ. Trimming at V came to 4 bases and at J to 6 bases, leaving 8 bases not matched to a gene. This CDR3 comprises 14 residues. The CDR3 loop is CASSSRQGYSEQYF. The CDR3 nucleotides are TGTGCCAGCAGCTCGAGACAGGGGTATAGCGAGCAGTACTTC.

This clonotype appeared many times. This chain uses TRBV11-2 with TRBJ2-2; the D is unclear. The CDR3 loop spans 12 amino acids. Trimming took off 6 bases at V and 0 bases at J, with 2 bases between the two ends. Germline-derived CDR1 and CDR2 are SGHAT and FQNNGV. This CDR3 is CASRANTGELFF. As DNA, the CDR3 is TGTGCCAGCAGAGCGAACACCGGGGAGCTGTTTTTT.

The V gene is TRBV9, the J gene TRBJ2-5, with D possibly TRBD1 on 6 matching bases. The CDR3 covers 14 residues. Germline V gene sequence: CDR1 SGDLS, CDR2 YYNGEE. Trimming removed 4 bases at V and 5 bases at J, with 15 bases between. The CDR3 spells CASSPRDTGETQYF. In DNA, the CDR3 is TGTGCCAGCAGCCCCCGGGACACCGGGGAGACCCAGTACTTC.

As regards this clonotype: The junction shows a germline mismatch at one end, possibly a read error. The V call is TRBV15, the J call TRBJ2-5; TRBD2 aligns across 9 bases. Germline V gene sequence: CDR1 LNHNV, CDR2 YYDKDF (reference sequence). There are 16 residues in the CDR3. CDR3: CATSRSLSSGTEAQYF. CDR3 DNA sequence: TGTGCCACCAGCAGATCCCTTTCTAGCGGGACAGAGGCCCAGTACTTC.

On this clonotype: It may be a read error: a sequence one base away is much more abundant. The V call is TRBV28, the J call TRBJ2-7, with a weak D call TRBD2 (6 bases). This CDR3 is 14 amino acids long. Trimming removed 6 bases at V and 5 bases at J, with 17 bases between. The germline V gene encodes CDR1 MDHEN and CDR2 SYDVKM. CDR3 residues: CASSQGGWEDEQYF. CDR3 DNA: TGTGCCAGCAGCCAGGGAGGTTGGGAGGACGAGCAGTACTTC.

This clonotype was recorded a few times. This chain joins TRBV25-1 and TRBJ1-5, with no clear D. The CDR3 is 14 residues long. Germline V gene lookup returns CDR1 MGHDK and CDR2 SYGVNS. V was cut by 1 base and J by 1 base, with 5 bases left in between. The CDR3 DNA follows: TGTGCCAGCAGTGAATTCGGGAGCAATCAGCCCCAGCATTTT. Its translation: CASSEFGSNQPQHF.

The V gene is TRBV5-5, the J gene TRBJ1-1; perhaps TRBD1 as D (6 bases). V was clipped by 3 bases and J by 0 bases, with 18 bases between them. The CDR3 contains 17 residues. Germline loops: CDR1 SGHKS, CDR2 YYEKEE (reference sequence). The CDR3 DNA is TGTGCCAGCAGCTCCCCCAACTTAGGGGGAATGAACACTGAAGCTTTCTTT. The encoded protein is CASSSPNLGGMNTEAFF.

CDR3 protein: CASSYSSGDYQPQHF. The CDR3 DNA is TGTGCCAGCAGTTACTCTAGTGGCGACTACCAGCCCCAGCATTTT. V gene TRBV6-2 or TRBV6-3 combines with J gene TRBJ1-5; D unclear. The CDR3 is 15 residues long. Trimming cost V 0 bases and J 7 bases, with 13 bases left between them. Germline values: CDR1 MNHEY, CDR2 SVGEGT.

This chain joins TRBV6-5 and TRBJ2-7; D is unclear. The V end was cut by 4 bases, the J end by 1 base, with 20 bases between. There are 17 residues in the CDR3. The V gene's germline CDR1 is MNHEY and CDR2 SVGAGI. The CDR3 reads CASSCSTHSTRSYEQYF. CDR3 nucleotides: TGTGCCAGCAGTTGTTCCACCCACTCGACAAGGTCCTACGAGCAGTACTTC.

Concerning this clonotype: The CDR3 ends on some other residue instead of the conserved phenylalanine or tryptophan, so this is likely a read error. The chain joins TRBV20-1 to TRBJ1-2; D possibly corresponds to TRBD1 (6 bases). The CDR3 runs 12 residues. Germline V gives CDR1 DFQATT, CDR2 SNEGSKA (reference sequence). In nucleotides, the CDR3 is TGCAGTCCTAGGGCAGGGGATTATGGCTACACCCTC. This gives the protein CSPRAGDYGYTL.

The chain recombines TRBV20-1 with TRBJ1-1; D may be TRBD1 (5 bases). This CDR3 contains 11 residues. Germline V gene sequence: CDR1 DFQATT, CDR2 SNEGSKA (reference sequence). The V gene lost 7 bases and the J gene lost 11 bases, with 17 bases spanning the gap. The CDR3 DNA reads as TGCAGTGTCTCGCGGGGGGTTGCGGCTTTCTTT. Amino acids: CSVSRGVAAFF.

This clonotype has a count of ten or more. The chain recombines TRBV6-1 with TRBJ1-2, with 9 bases that match TRBD1. The CDR3 has 14 residues. The germline V gene encodes CDR1 MNHNS and CDR2 SASEGT. V was clipped by 6 bases and J by 5 bases; unmatched bases: 7. This CDR3 reads CASRNTGGAYGYTF. CDR3 sequence (DNA): TGTGCCAGCAGGAATACAGGGGGCGCTTATGGCTACACCTTC.

This clonotype was recorded many times. The genes are TRBV28 and TRBJ1-2, with D possibly TRBD1 on 6 matching bases. Between the trimmed V and J ends, which lost 7 bases and 3 bases, there was a span of 9 bases. CDR1 is MDHEN and CDR2 is SYDVKM in the germline V gene. This CDR3 spans 12 amino acids. DNA of the CDR3: TGTGCCAGCACGGACAGTGACTATGGCTACACCTTC. Translating gives CASTDSDYGYTF.

This chain joins TRBV5-1 and TRBJ1-1; 11 bases align to TRBD1. There are 16 residues in the CDR3. The ends lost 4 bases at V and 2 bases at J; junction bases unmatched: 7. The germline V gene has CDR1 SGHRS and CDR2 YFSETQ. CDR3 in DNA: TGCGCCAGCAGCACCGGGACAGGGGGTAGTAACACTGAAGCTTTCTTT. Translated, it gives CASSTGTGGSNTEAFF.

J is TRBJ1-1 and V is TRBV19; D gene unclear. With 3 bases removed from V and 6 bases from J, the gap between germline ends came to 8 bases. The length of the CDR3 is 12 residues. The germline V gene has CDR1 LNHDA and CDR2 SQIVND (reference sequence). CDR3 in amino acids: CASSIVGSEAFF. As DNA, the CDR3 is TGTGCCAGTAGTATCGTCGGCTCTGAAGCTTTCTTT.

The rearrangement links TRBV11-1 to TRBJ2-3; D is perhaps TRBD2 (5 bases). This CDR3 is 12 amino acids long. Per the germline V gene, CDR1 is SGHAT and CDR2 is FQDESV (reference sequence). The V and J ends lost 3 bases and 10 bases respectively, with 11 bases between them. The CDR3 spells CASSFGEGPQYF. The CDR3 region has the DNA TGTGCCAGCAGCTTTGGAGAGGGTCCGCAGTATTTT.

This clonotype was seen ten or more times. The gene calls are TRBV5-1 and TRBJ1-1; TRBD1 is a possible D gene (5 bases). V dropped 1 base and J dropped 0 bases, with 10 bases sitting between them. Germline V gene lookup returns CDR1 SGHRS and CDR2 YFSETQ. The CDR3 has 15 residues. The CDR3 DNA follows: TGCGCCAGCAGCTTGCTGGGGGTAATGAACACTGAAGCTTTCTTT. Its translation is CASSLLGVMNTEAFF.

The J gene is TRBJ1-4, the V gene TRBV6-1, with unresolved D. CDR3 length: 13 residues. Between the trimmed V and J ends, which lost 7 bases and 3 bases, there was a span of 9 bases. Germline-derived CDR1 and CDR2 are MNHNS and SASEGT. The CDR3: CASTGTANEKLFF. CDR3 in DNA: TGTGCCAGCACGGGAACAGCTAATGAAAAACTGTTTTTT.

The rearrangement joins TRBV20-1 to TRBJ2-7; TRBD2 is a possible D gene (5 bases). This CDR3 has 16 residues. Trimming pared 0 bases from V and 6 bases from J, leaving 21 bases between. Germline lookup yields CDR1 DFQATT and CDR2 SNEGSKA (reference sequence). In nucleotides, the CDR3 is TGCAGTGCTAGAGATCAGCTCGTAGCGAGTATACCCGAGCAGTACTTC. It is translated as CSARDQLVASIPEQYF.